The 13 T cell receptor beta chains below were found in one sample sequenced in a study of T cell responses to AZD1222 COVID-19 vaccine. TCRdb keeps only in-frame clones here, not all; method: immunoSEQ multiplex PCR. There are 130,000 or so clones in the sample; approximately 90% occur only once, and 6.9% lies in the top ten. Source: peripheral blood, taken on day 0 of AZD1222 vaccination. Every receptor here comes from an adult in good health.

This chain uses TRBV4-1 with TRBJ2-3; possible D gene TRBD1, 6 bases. V lost 5 bases and J 5 bases, leaving 11 bases between the germline ends. This CDR3 contains 13 residues. Germline V gives CDR1 MGHRA, CDR2 YSYEKL. CDR3 sequence: CASSAYREDTQYF. The CDR3 coding sequence is TGCGCCAGCAGCGCATACAGGGAAGATACGCAGTATTTT.

The rearrangement links TRBV9 to TRBJ1-6, with TRBD1 matching 7 bases. V lost 3 bases, J lost 7 bases, and 4 bases stayed unmatched. The CDR3 is 14 amino acids. CDR1 is SGDLS and CDR2 is YYNGEE in the germline V gene. CDR3 region: CASSGQGGNSPLHF. CDR3 in DNA: TGTGCCAGCAGCGGACAGGGTGGCAATTCACCCCTCCACTTT.

The chain employs TRBV2 and TRBJ1-2; TRBD1 matches at 10 bases. Germline CDR1 is SNHLY and CDR2 is FYNNEI. Trimming cost V 0 bases and J 6 bases; bases outside gene matches: 1. This CDR3 contains 14 residues. The CDR3 loop reads CASSEATGGDGYTF. As DNA, the CDR3 is TGTGCCAGCAGTGAAGCGACAGGGGGCGATGGCTACACCTTC.

V usage is TRBV7-3 and J usage is TRBJ1-6; TRBD1 agrees at 8 bases. There are 15 residues in the CDR3. The trim removed 5 bases at V and 5 bases at J, leaving 5 bases unmatched. The V gene's germline CDR1 is SGHTA and CDR2 FQGTGA. CDR3 residues: CASSQGQAHNSPLHF. The CDR3 region has the DNA TGTGCCAGCAGCCAGGGACAGGCGCATAATTCACCCCTCCACTTT.

The chain is built from TRBV5-1 and TRBJ2-5; 10 bases are shared with TRBD1. The J segment lost 4 bases and the V segment lost 4 bases, leaving 7 bases of the junction unmatched. Germline V lookup: CDR1 SGHRS, CDR2 YFSETQ. The CDR3 covers 15 residues. The CDR3 protein is CASSPGQGWAETQYF. CDR3 bases: TGCGCCAGCAGCCCGGGACAGGGGTGGGCAGAGACCCAGTACTTC.

This chain uses TRBV27 with TRBJ1-4; D possibly corresponds to TRBD1 (5 bases). Germline CDR1 MNHEY, CDR2 SMNVEV (reference sequence). The CDR3 totals 12 residues. V was pared by 3 bases and J by 10 bases, with 9 bases between. CDR3 DNA: TGTGCCAGCAGTTTTGGGCAGGGAAAACTGTTTTTT. Translation: CASSFGQGKLFF.

Comments on this clone: Other DNA variants within this sample encode the same CDR3. The genes are TRBV15 and TRBJ2-7; 7 bases are shared with TRBD2. Germline values: CDR1 LNHNV, CDR2 YYDKDF (reference sequence). The CDR3 runs to 14 residues. The ends lost 1 base at V and 0 bases at J; junction bases unmatched: 0. CDR3 amino acids: CATSRGGGSYEQYF. The CDR3 DNA is TGTGCCACCAGCAGAGGCGGGGGCTCCTACGAGCAGTACTTC.

The chain is built from TRBV19 and TRBJ2-4, with D perhaps matching TRBD1 or TRBD2 (5 bases each). Per the germline V gene, CDR1 is LNHDA and CDR2 is SQIVND (reference sequence). The V gene lost 1 base and the J gene lost 4 bases, with 20 bases spanning the gap. The CDR3 contains 18 residues. Here the CDR3 DNA reads TGTGCCAGTAGTATAGTGGCCTTCGGGACCCTTGTGAAAAACATTCAGTACTTC. As protein: CASSIVAFGTLVKNIQYF.

V gene TRBV28 combines with J gene TRBJ2-1, with 7 bases identical to TRBD1. CDR3 size: 14 residues. CDR1 is MDHEN and CDR2 is SYDVKM in the germline V gene. The V gene end was trimmed by 2 bases and the J gene end by 4 bases; junction bases not matched to a gene: 2. The CDR3 protein is CASSLDRAYNEQFF. CDR3 DNA sequence: TGTGCCAGCAGTTTAGACAGGGCGTACAATGAGCAGTTCTTC.

V gene TRBV3-1 (or the pseudogene TRBV3-2) combines with J gene TRBJ1-1; D is unresolved. V was pared by 4 bases and J by 5 bases, with 20 bases between. The germline gives CDR1 LGHDT, CDR2 YNNKEL (reference sequence). The CDR3 covers 16 residues. CDR3 sequence reads: CASSPMTRKGGTEAFF. The DNA of the CDR3 is TGTGCCAGCAGCCCTATGACAAGGAAAGGAGGGACTGAAGCTTTCTTT.

The V gene is TRBV18, the J gene TRBJ1-5; D ambiguous. Germline CDR1 and CDR2: KGHSH and LQKENI. Trimming cost V 1 base and J 0 bases, with 10 bases left between them. CDR3 length: 16 residues. CDR3 residues: CASSPLGGSSNQPQHF. The DNA for the CDR3 is TGTGCCAGCTCACCACTTGGCGGCAGTAGCAATCAGCCCCAGCATTTT.

The V call is TRBV27, the J call TRBJ2-5; D might be TRBD1 (6 bases). V was cut by 3 bases and J by 5 bases, with 13 bases left in between. CDR3 length: 14 residues. In germline, CDR1 is MNHEY, CDR2 SMNVEV (reference sequence). The CDR3 DNA reads as TGTGCCAGCAGTTTTCTTGGGGGCTCGGAGACCCAGTACTTC. Encoded protein: CASSFLGGSETQYF.

The rearrangement uses TRBV6-4 and TRBJ1-1; 9 bases are a match to TRBD1. The CDR3 spans 14 residues. In germline, CDR1 is MRHNA, CDR2 SNTAGT. V shed 3 bases, J shed 4 bases, and the junction held 3 bases outside the gene matches. The CDR3 loop is CASSEDRGSTEAFF. DNA for the CDR3: TGTGCCAGCAGTGAGGACAGGGGAAGCACTGAAGCTTTCTTT.